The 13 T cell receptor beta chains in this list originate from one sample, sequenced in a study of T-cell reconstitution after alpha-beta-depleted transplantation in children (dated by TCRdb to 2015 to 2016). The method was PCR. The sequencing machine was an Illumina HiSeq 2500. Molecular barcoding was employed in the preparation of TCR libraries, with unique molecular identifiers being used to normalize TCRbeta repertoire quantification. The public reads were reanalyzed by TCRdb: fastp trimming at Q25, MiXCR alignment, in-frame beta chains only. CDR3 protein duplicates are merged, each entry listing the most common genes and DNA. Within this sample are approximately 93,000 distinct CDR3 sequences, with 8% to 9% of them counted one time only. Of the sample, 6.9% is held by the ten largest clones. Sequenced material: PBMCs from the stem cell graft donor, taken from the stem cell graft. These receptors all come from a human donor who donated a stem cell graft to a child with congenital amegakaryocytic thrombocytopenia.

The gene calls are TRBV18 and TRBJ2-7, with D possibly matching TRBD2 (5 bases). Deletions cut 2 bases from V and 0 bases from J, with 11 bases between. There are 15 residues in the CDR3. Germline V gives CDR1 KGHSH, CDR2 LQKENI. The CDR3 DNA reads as TGTGCCAGCTCACCAGGCCCGGGAAGCTCCTACGAGCAGTACTTC. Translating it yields CASSPGPGSSYEQYF.

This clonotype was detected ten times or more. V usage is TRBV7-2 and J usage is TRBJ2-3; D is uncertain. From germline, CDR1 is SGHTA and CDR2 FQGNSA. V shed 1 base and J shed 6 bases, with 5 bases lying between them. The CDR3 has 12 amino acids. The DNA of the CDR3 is TGTGCCAGCAGCTTAGTGCGGGATACGCAGTATTTT. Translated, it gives CASSLVRDTQYF.

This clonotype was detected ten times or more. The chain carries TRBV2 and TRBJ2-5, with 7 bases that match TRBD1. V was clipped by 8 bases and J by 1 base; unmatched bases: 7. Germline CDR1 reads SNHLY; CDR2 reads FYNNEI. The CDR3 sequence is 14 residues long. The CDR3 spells CASGWDSTQETQYF. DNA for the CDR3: TGTGCCAGCGGATGGGACAGCACCCAAGAGACCCAGTACTTC.

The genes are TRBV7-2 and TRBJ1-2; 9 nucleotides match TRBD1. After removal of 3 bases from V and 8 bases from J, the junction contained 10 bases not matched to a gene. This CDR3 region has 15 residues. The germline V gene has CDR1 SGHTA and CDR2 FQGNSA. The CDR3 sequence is CASSFAQGARMGYTF. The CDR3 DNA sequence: TGTGCCAGCAGCTTCGCACAGGGGGCTCGGATGGGCTACACCTTC.

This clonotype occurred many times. Here the CDR3 DNA reads TGTGCCAGCAGTTCTCTAGCGGGCCCCTACAATGAGCAGTTCTTC. Its translation is CASSSLAGPYNEQFF. V gene TRBV12-3 or TRBV12-4 combines with J gene TRBJ2-1; TRBD2 agrees at 8 bases. The J segment lost 2 bases and the V segment lost 4 bases, leaving 4 bases of the junction unmatched. The CDR3 contains 15 residues.

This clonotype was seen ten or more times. This chain's CDR3 is CASRLGLAEQYF. The CDR3, as DNA: TGCGCCAGCAGACTCGGACTCGCCGAGCAGTACTTC. The chain has TRBV5-1 and TRBJ2-7; TRBD2 is a possible D gene (5 bases). The CDR3 extends over 12 amino acids. Germline V CDR1 and CDR2: SGHRS, YFSETQ. The V end lost 5 bases, the J end lost 6 bases, and 12 bases lay between the germline ends.

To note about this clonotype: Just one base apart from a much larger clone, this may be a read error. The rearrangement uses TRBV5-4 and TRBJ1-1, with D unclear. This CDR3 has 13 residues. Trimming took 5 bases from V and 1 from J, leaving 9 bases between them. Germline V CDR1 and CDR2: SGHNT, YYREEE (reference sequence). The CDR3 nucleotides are TGTGCCAGCAGGTTCGTACAGAACACTGAAGCTTTCTTT. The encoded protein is CASRFVQNTEAFF.

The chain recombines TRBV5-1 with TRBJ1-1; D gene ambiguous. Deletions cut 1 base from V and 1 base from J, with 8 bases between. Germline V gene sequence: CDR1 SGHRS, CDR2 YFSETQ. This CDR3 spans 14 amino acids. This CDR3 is CASSLRNSNTEAFF. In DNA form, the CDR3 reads TGCGCCAGCAGCTTGCGTAATTCGAACACTGAAGCTTTCTTT.

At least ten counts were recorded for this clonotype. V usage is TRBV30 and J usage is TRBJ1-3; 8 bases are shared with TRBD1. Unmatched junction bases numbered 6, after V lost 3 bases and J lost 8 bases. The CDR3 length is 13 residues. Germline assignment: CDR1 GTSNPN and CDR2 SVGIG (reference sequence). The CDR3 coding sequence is TGTGCCTGGAGGGCGACAGGGGTGGACACCATATATTTT. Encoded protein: CAWRATGVDTIYF.

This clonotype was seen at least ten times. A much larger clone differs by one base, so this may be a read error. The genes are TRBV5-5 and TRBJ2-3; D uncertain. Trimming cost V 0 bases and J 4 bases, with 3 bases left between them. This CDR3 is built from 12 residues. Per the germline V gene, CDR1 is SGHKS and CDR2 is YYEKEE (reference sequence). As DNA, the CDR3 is TGTGCCAGCAGCTTGGAAGCAGATACGCAGTATTTT. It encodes CASSLEADTQYF.

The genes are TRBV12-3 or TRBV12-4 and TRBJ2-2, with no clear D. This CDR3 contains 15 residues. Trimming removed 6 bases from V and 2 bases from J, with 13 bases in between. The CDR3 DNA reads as TGTGCCAGCAGAAACCTTTGGGGTAACACCGGGGAGCTGTTTTTT. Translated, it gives CASRNLWGNTGELFF.

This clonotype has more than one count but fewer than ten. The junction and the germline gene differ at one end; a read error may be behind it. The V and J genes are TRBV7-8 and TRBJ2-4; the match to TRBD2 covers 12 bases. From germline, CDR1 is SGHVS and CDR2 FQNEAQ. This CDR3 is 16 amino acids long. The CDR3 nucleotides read TGTGCCAGCAGCCCCCGACTAGCGGGAGCCAAAAACAGTCAGTACTTC. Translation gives CASSPRLAGAKNSQYF.

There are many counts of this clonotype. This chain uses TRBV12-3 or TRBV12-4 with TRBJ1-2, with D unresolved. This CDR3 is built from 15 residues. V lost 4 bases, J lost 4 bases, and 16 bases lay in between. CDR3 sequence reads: CASSSALSGAYGYTF. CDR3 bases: TGTGCCAGCAGTTCAGCCCTATCCGGAGCCTATGGCTACACCTTC.